This is a list of T cell receptor beta chains from one sample in a study of cytomegalovirus exposure and HLA in healthy donors. Sequencing was performed with immunoSEQ multiplex PCR; in TCRdb, only in-frame clones are kept and a portion is missing. The table lists about 160,000 clones, roughly four fifths of them singletons, with about 1.6% in the top ten. The sequenced material came from PBMCs. Every receptor here comes from a man aged 40-55 years in good health and CMV-seronegative. The CDR3 runs from the conserved cysteine through the conserved F or W. The D gene is left open where the match is weak. Clone size is stated in some rows and not others, as once, few, many or a class when expanded.

D	V	size	J	CDR3	DNA
TRBD2	TRBV5-1	NA	TRBJ2-3	CASSLGAREGPDTQYF	TGCGCCAGCAGCTTGGGTGCGCGGGAGGGCCCAGATACGCAGTATTTT
NA	TRBV11-2	NA	TRBJ2-1	CASSLAWNEQFF	TGTGCCAGCAGTCTAGCGTGGAATGAGCAGTTCTTC
NA	TRBV18	NA	TRBJ2-2	CASSPPRGYAANTGELFF	TGTGCCAGCTCACCACCGCGCGGATACGCGGCTAACACCGGGGAGCTGTTTTTT
NA	TRBV25-1	NA	TRBJ1-1	CASSEYINKPNTEAFF	TGTGCCAGCAGTGAATATATTAATAAGCCGAACACTGAAGCTTTCTTT
TRBD1	TRBV7-6	NA	TRBJ2-3	CASSLWSTGTGTPSPQYF	TGTGCCAGCAGCTTGTGGTCGACCGGGACAGGAACTCCTTCGCCGCAGTATTTT
NA	TRBV20-1	NA	TRBJ1-1	CSASSGTEAFF	TGCAGTGCTAGTTCAGGGACTGAAGCTTTCTTT
NA	TRBV5-1	NA	TRBJ2-3	CASSIDRTTDTQYF	TGCGCCAGCAGCATAGACAGGACCACAGATACGCAGTATTTT
NA	TRBV7-3	few	TRBJ1-3	CASSSEVEDTIYF	TGTGCCAGCAGCTCCGAGGTGGAGGACACCATATATTTT
NA	TRBV5-1	NA	TRBJ1-4	CASSLAEGANEKLFF	TGCGCCAGCAGCTTGGCCGAAGGGGCTAATGAAAAACTGTTTTTT
TRBD1	TRBV5-1	NA	TRBJ1-4	CASSSAGTGEEKLFF	TGCGCCAGCAGCTCTGCCGGGACAGGGGAGGAAAAACTGTTTTTT
NA	TRBV5-1	few	TRBJ1-2	CASSQGYYFGTNYGYTF	TGCGCCAGCAGCCAGGGATATTACTTCGGAACTAACTATGGCTACACCTTC
TRBD2	TRBV6-6	NA	TRBJ2-3	CASTPGLAGDTQYF	TGTGCCAGCACTCCGGGACTAGCCGGGGATACGCAGTATTTT
TRBD1	TRBV5-1	NA	TRBJ1-6	CASSSGTGYSPLHF	TGCGCCAGCAGCTCCGGGACAGGATATTCACCCCTCCACTTT
TRBD2	TRBV9	few	TRBJ2-3	CASSVSGSPDTQYF	TGTGCCAGCAGCGTTAGCGGGAGCCCAGATACGCAGTATTTT
NA	TRBV6-5	few	TRBJ1-2	CASMERGNRGYTF	TGTGCCAGCATGGAGAGGGGGAATCGAGGCTACACCTTC
TRBD2	TRBV25-1	NA	TRBJ2-3	CASRQAGDDVDTQYF	TGTGCCAGCAGACAAGCGGGAGATGATGTGGATACGCAGTATTTT
NA	TRBV14	NA	TRBJ2-5	CASSLGSETQYF	TGTGCCAGCAGCCTGGGCTCGGAGACCCAGTACTTC
NA	TRBV28	few	TRBJ1-2	CASSLPPHARRNYGYTF	TGTGCCAGCAGTTTGCCTCCCCATGCTAGACGGAACTATGGCTACACCTTC
TRBD2	TRBV4-1	few	TRBJ2-1	CAVPTKIASGSPRPLYNEQFF	TGCGCCGTACCTACCAAGATCGCTAGCGGAAGCCCTCGCCCTTTGTACAATGAGCAGTTCTTC
TRBD2	TRBV5-1	NA	TRBJ2-2	CASALTSGGANTGELFF	TGCGCCAGCGCTTTAACTAGCGGGGGGGCGAACACCGGGGAGCTGTTTTTT
NA	TRBV28	NA	TRBJ1-4	CASSSYEKLFF	TGTGCCAGCAGTTCCTATGAAAAACTGTTTTTT
NA	TRBV7-9	NA	TRBJ2-3	CASSSRTVSTDTQYF	TGTGCCAGCAGCTCCAGGACAGTTTCCACAGATACGCAGTATTTT
TRBD2	TRBV18	NA	TRBJ2-2	CASSLGLADTGELFF	TGTGCCAGCTCACTAGGACTAGCGGACACCGGGGAGCTGTTTTTT
NA	TRBV6-5	NA	TRBJ2-5	CASSLAGLETQYF	TGTGCCAGCAGTTTGGCAGGGTTAGAGACCCAGTACTTC
TRBD1	TRBV9	NA	TRBJ1-5	CASSVGDRGWNQPQHF	TGTGCCAGCAGCGTAGGGGACAGGGGGTGGAATCAGCCCCAGCATTTT
NA	TRBV7-9	NA	TRBJ1-1	CASSLGASNTEAFF	TGTGCCAGCAGCTTAGGAGCATCGAACACTGAAGCTTTCTTT
NA	TRBV5-1	NA	TRBJ2-5	CASSFGGETQYF	TGCGCCAGCAGCTTCGGGGGAGAGACCCAGTACTTC
TRBD1	TRBV9	NA	TRBJ1-1	CASSALGQGRAEAFF	TGTGCCAGCAGCGCCTTAGGACAGGGTAGAGCTGAAGCTTTCTTT
NA	TRBV28	NA	TRBJ1-3	CASSPPGGRGTIYF	TGTGCCAGCAGTCCCCCTGGCGGCCGGGGCACCATATATTTT
NA	TRBV19	NA	TRBJ1-1	CASSIFSWWEGNTEAFF	TGTGCCAGTAGTATTTTTAGTTGGTGGGAGGGGAACACTGAAGCTTTCTTT
NA	TRBV9	NA	TRBJ2-4	CASRWRGLAKNIQYF	TGTGCCAGCAGGTGGAGGGGGCTAGCCAAAAACATTCAGTACTTC
NA	TRBV27	NA	TRBJ2-1	CASTTAGRSYNEQFF	TGTGCCAGCACTACAGCGGGTCGCTCCTACAATGAGCAGTTCTTC
NA	TRBV21-1	NA	TRBJ1-2	CASSKEALPGQGGDNYGYTF	TGTGCCAGCAGCAAAGAGGCCCTCCCGGGACAGGGGGGAGACAACTATGGCTACACCTTC
TRBD1	TRBV9	NA	TRBJ1-1	CASSVEDRDTEAFF	TGTGCCAGCAGCGTAGAGGACAGGGACACTGAAGCTTTCTTT
NA	TRBV6-5	NA	TRBJ2-5	CASSYSTGIQETQYF	TGTGCCAGCAGTTACTCGACGGGGATCCAAGAGACCCAGTACTTC
NA	TRBV5-1	NA	TRBJ2-3	CASSLSGSPGGDTQYF	TGCGCCAGCAGCCTGAGCGGCTCCCCCGGGGGAGATACGCAGTATTTT
TRBD2	TRBV11-3	NA	TRBJ2-1	CASSARQGTSDNNEQFF	TGTGCCAGCAGCGCACGACAGGGGACTAGCGATAACAATGAGCAGTTCTTC
NA	TRBV7-2	NA	TRBJ2-7	CASSLQGNEQYF	TGTGCCAGCAGCTTACAGGGAAACGAGCAGTACTTC
NA	TRBV5-1	NA	TRBJ2-7	CASSLVSLGGSYEQYF	TGCGCCAGCAGCTTGGTCTCCCTCGGCGGCTCCTACGAGCAGTACTTC
NA	TRBV28	NA	TRBJ1-5	CASNIRRGVSNQPQHF	TGTGCCAGCAACATACGTCGGGGGGTTAGCAATCAGCCCCAGCATTTT
NA	TRBV5-1	NA	TRBJ2-2	CASSLDGGSGELFF	TGCGCCAGCAGCTTGGACGGGGGATCCGGGGAGCTGTTTTTT
NA	TRBV28	NA	TRBJ1-1	CASAWGGSSTEAFF	TGTGCCAGCGCCTGGGGAGGGTCTAGCACTGAAGCTTTCTTT
NA	TRBV7-2	few	TRBJ2-5	CASSLWGDPQETQYF	TGTGCCAGCAGCTTATGGGGAGACCCCCAAGAGACCCAGTACTTC
NA	TRBV9	NA	TRBJ1-2	CASSAERDASLNYGYTF	TGTGCCAGCAGCGCAGAGCGGGATGCCTCTCTTAACTATGGCTACACCTTC
NA	TRBV6-5	NA	TRBJ1-5	CASSYSGPAQPQHF	TGTGCCAGCAGTTACTCGGGGCCTGCTCAGCCCCAGCATTTT
NA	TRBV4-1	NA	TRBJ1-5	CASSQVPTTYSNQPQHF	TGCGCCAGCAGCCAAGTACCAACTACTTATAGCAATCAGCCCCAGCATTTT
TRBD2	TRBV7-9	NA	TRBJ2-1	CASSLATSGGSYNEQFF	TGTGCCAGCAGCTTAGCTACTAGCGGGGGCTCCTACAATGAGCAGTTCTTC
NA	TRBV27	NA	TRBJ2-7	CASRRQEAYEQYF	TGTGCCAGCAGACGGCAGGAGGCCTACGAGCAGTACTTC
NA	TRBV9	once	TRBJ2-6	CASSFRDISSGANGLTF	TGTGCCAGCAGCTTCCGGGACATAAGCTCTGGGGCCAACGGCCTGACTTTC
TRBD1	TRBV5-4	NA	TRBJ2-7	CASGGQGVYEQYF	TGTGCCAGCGGAGGACAGGGGGTCTACGAGCAGTACTTC
TRBD2	TRBV7-3	NA	TRBJ2-1	CASSFLAGDYNEQFF	TGTGCCAGCAGCTTCCTAGCGGGCGACTACAATGAGCAGTTCTTC
NA	TRBV7-3	NA	TRBJ2-2	CASSPYTGQNTGELFF	TGTGCCAGCAGCCCTTACACGGGACAGAACACCGGGGAGCTGTTTTTT
NA	TRBV27	NA	TRBJ2-2	CASSLAAGGELFF	TGTGCCAGCAGTTTGGCCGCTGGCGGGGAGCTGTTTTTT